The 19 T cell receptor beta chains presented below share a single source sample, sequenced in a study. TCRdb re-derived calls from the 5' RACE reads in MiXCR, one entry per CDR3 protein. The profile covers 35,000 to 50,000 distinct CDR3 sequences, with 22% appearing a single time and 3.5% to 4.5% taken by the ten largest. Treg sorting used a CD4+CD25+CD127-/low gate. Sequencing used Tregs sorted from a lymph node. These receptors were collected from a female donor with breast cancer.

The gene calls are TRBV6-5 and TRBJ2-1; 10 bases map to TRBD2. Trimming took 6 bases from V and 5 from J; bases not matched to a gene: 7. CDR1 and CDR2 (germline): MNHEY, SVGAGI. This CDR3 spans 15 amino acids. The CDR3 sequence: CASRVQLAGNNEQFF. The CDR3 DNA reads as TGTGCCAGCAGGGTCCAACTAGCGGGGAACAATGAGCAGTTCTTC.

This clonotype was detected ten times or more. CDR3 bases: TGTGCCAGCAGCGTAGTGGGGGCTGGAGAGACCCAGTACTTC. Its translation is CASSVVGAGETQYF. The chain uses TRBV9 and TRBJ2-5, with TRBD1 as a possible D gene (6 bases). CDR3 length equals 14 residues. The V end lost 0 bases, the J end lost 4 bases, and 10 bases lay between the germline ends. Germline V lookup: CDR1 SGDLS, CDR2 YYNGEE.

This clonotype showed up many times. The CDR3, as DNA: TGTGCCAGCAGGGTCGGGACTAGCAGCACAGATACGCAGTATTTT. Amino acid sequence: CASRVGTSSTDTQYF. The chain uses TRBV6-1 and TRBJ2-3, with TRBD2 identical over 9 bases. Unmatched junction bases numbered 4, after V lost 6 bases and J lost 0 bases. Germline V gene lookup returns CDR1 MNHNS and CDR2 SASEGT. The CDR3 is made up of 15 amino acids.

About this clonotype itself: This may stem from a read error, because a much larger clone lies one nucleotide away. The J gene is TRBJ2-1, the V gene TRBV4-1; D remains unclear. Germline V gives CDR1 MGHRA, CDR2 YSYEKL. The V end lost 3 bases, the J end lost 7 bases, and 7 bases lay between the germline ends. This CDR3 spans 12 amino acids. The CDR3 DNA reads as TGCGCCAGCAGCCAGAGTAGTAATGAGCAGTTCTTC. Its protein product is CASSQSSNEQFF.

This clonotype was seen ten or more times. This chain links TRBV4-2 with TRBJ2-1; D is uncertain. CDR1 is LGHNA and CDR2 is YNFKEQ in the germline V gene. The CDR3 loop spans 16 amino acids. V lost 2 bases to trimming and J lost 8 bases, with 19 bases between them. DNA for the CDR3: TGTGCCAGCAGCCAAAATCCGAGGCTAGGCTCCGATGAGCAGTTCTTC. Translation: CASSQNPRLGSDEQFF.

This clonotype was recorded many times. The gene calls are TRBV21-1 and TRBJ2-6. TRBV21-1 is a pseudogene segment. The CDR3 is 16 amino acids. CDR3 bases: TGTGCCAGCAGCAAAGGGCGGTTTTCTGGGGCCAACGTCCTGACTTTC. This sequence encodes CASSKGRFSGANVLTF.

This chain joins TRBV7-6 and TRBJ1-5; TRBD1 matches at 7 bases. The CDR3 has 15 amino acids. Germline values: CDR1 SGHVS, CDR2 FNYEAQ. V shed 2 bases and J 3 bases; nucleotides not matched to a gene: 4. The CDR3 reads CASSLRQGDNQPQHF. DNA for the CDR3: TGTGCCAGCAGCTTACGACAGGGAGACAATCAGCCCCAGCATTTT.

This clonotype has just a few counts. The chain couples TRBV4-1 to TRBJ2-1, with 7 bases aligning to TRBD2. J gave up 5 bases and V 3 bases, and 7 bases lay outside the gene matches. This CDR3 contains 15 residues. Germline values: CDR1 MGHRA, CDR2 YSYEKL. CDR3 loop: CASSQPGGRDNEQFF. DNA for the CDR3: TGCGCCAGCAGCCAGCCTGGCGGGAGAGACAATGAGCAGTTCTTC.

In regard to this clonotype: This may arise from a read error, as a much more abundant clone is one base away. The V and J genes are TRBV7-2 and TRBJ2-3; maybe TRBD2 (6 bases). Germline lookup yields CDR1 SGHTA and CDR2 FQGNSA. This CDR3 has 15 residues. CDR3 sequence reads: CASRLLTRGTDTQYF. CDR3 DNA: TGTGCCAGCCGCTTATTGACTAGAGGCACAGATACGCAGTATTTT. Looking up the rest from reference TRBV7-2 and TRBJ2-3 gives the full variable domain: GAGVSQSPSNKVTEKGKDVELRCDPISGHTALYWYRQSLGQGLEFLIYFQGNSAPDKSGLPSDRFSAERTGGSVSTLTIQRTQQEDSAVYLCASRLLTRGTDTQYFGPGTRLTVL.

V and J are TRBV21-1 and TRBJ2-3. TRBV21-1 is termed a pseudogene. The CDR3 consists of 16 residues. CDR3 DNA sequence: TGTGCCAGCAGCAGGCGTAACGACGGTCGCACAGATACGCAGTATTTT. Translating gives CASSRRNDGRTDTQYF.

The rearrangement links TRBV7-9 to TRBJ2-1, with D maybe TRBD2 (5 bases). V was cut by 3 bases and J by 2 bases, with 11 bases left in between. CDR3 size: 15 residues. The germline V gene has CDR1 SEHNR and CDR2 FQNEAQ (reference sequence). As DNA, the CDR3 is TGTGCCAGCAGCTTGTCCAGCGGAACCTACAATGAGCAGTTCTTC. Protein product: CASSLSSGTYNEQFF. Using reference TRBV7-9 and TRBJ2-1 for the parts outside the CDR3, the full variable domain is DTGVSQNPRHKITKRGQNVTFRCDPISEHNRLYWYRQTLGQGPEFLTYFQNEAQLEKSRLLSDRFSAERPKGSFSTLEIQRTEQGDSAMYLCASSLSSGTYNEQFFGPGTRLTVL.

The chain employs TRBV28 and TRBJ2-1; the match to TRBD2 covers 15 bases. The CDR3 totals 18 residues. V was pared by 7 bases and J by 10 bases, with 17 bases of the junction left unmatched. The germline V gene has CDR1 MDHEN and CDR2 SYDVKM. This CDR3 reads CASMSHGTSGRTQREQFF. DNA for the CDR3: TGTGCCAGCATGAGCCACGGGACTAGCGGGAGGACCCAGCGGGAGCAGTTCTTC.

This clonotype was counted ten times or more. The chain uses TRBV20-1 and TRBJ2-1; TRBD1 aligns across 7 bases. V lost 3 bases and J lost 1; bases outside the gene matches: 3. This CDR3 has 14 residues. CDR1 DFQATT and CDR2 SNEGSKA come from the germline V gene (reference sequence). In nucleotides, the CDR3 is TGCAGTGCTAGCGCGGACAGGTCCTACAATGAGCAGTTCTTC. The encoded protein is CSASADRSYNEQFF.

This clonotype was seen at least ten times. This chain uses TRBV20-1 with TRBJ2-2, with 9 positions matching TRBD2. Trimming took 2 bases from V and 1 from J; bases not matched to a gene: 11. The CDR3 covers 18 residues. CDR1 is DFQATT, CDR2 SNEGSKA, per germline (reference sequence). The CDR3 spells CSARMGLATLRNTGELFF. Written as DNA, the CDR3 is TGCAGTGCTAGAATGGGACTAGCTACTTTAAGGAACACCGGGGAGCTGTTTTTT.

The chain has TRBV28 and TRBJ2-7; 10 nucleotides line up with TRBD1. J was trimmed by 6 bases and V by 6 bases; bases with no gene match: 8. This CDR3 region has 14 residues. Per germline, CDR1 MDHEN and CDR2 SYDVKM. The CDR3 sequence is CASRTGTGVSEQYF. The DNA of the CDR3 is TGTGCCAGCAGGACCGGGACAGGGGTAAGCGAGCAGTACTTC.

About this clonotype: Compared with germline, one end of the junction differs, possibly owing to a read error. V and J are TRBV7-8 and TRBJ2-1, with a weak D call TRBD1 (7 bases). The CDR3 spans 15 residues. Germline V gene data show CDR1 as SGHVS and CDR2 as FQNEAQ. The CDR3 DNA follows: TGTGCCGGCAGCTCGGAGGGGGCTCTACAATCGAGGCAGTTCTTC. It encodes CAGSSEGALQSRQFF.

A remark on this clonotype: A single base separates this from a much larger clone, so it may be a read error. The CDR3 DNA reads as TGTGCCAGCGGTGAAGCGGGACAGTTCTATAATTCACCCCTCCACTTT. Encoded protein: CASGEAGQFYNSPLHF. The chain links TRBV6-1 to TRBJ1-6, with TRBD1 matching 7 bases. Germline assignment: CDR1 MNHNS and CDR2 SASEGT. This CDR3 comprises 16 residues.

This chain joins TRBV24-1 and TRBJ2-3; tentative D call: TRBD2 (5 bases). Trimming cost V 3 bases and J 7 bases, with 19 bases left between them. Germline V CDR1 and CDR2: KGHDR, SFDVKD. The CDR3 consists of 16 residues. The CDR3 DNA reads TGTGCCACCAGTGATCCCCGGAGTCGGGAACTACATACGCAGTATTTT. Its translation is CATSDPRSRELHTQYF.

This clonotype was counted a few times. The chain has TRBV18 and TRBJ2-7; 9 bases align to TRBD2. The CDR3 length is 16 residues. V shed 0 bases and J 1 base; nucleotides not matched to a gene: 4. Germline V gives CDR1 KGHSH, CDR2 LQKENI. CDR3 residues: CASSPPTSGLSYEQYF. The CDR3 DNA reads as TGTGCCAGCTCACCACCGACTAGCGGCCTGTCCTACGAGCAGTACTTC.